This TCR beta chain is drawn from a study of neurological immune-mediated disorders. This clonotype was counted many times. Germline assignment: CDR1 SNHLY and CDR2 FYNNEI. Trimming removed 5 bases from V and 6 bases from J, with 14 bases in between. This CDR3 has 14 amino acids. TCRdb re-called the 5' RACE reads through MiXCR, storing one row per CDR3 protein. The repertoire holds under 45,000 distinct CDR3 sequences, more than 9.5% seen once, with 1.3% in the top ten. The specimen sequenced was PBMCs. The chain has TRBV2 and TRBJ2-1; weak D call: TRBD2 (7 bases). The TCR comes from a female donor in good health. In DNA form, the CDR3 reads TGTGCCAGCAGTTTGAAGGGGGGGGGCAATGAGCAGTTCTTC. Translated: CASSLKGGGNEQFF.